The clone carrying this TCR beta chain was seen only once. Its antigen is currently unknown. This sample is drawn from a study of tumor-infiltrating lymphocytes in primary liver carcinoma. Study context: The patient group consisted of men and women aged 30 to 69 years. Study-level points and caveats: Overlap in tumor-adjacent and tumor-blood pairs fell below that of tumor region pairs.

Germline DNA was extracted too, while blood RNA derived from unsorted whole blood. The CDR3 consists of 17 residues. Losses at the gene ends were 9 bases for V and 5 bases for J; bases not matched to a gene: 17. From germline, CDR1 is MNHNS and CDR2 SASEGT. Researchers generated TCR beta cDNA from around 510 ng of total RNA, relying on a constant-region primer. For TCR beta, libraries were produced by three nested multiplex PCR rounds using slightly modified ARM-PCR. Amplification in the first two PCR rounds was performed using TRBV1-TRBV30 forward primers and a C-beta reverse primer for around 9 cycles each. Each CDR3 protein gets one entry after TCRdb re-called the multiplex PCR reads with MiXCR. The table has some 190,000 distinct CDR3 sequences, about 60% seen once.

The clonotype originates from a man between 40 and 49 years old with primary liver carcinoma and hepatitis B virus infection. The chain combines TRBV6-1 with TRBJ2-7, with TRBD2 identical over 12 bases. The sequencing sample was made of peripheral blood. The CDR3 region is CASRAGLAGLIIHEQYF. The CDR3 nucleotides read TGTGCCAGTAGGGCAGGACTAGCGGGACTAATCATCCACGAGCAGTACTTC.